This T cell receptor (beta chain) originates from a study of blood T cell repertoires in COVID-19. Whole-study context: Whether acute or convalescent, the COVID-19 samples came from the United States, Italy and Spain. The cDNA or gDNA used as material had been derived from T cells, B-cell-depleted T cells, or PBMCs.

Original processing notes: Nucleated cell number was recorded as an estimate derived from reference gene primer amplification. Sequencing used immunoSEQ multiplex PCR; TCRdb keeps in-frame clones, though not all of them. Clonal size and the V and J genes are those of that table, whereas D and trimming came from the DNA. The data show around 67,000 clones, 85% to 90% seen once. CDR1 SGHRS and CDR2 YFSETQ come from the germline V gene. This CDR3 contains 16 residues. The V and J ends lost 1 base and 4 bases, in that order; junction bases with no gene match: 5. The TCR originated in a man between 45 and 60 years old with active COVID-19. Input material: peripheral blood. The chain uses TRBV5-1 and TRBJ1-2, with 12 positions matching TRBD1. The CDR3 loop reads CASSLTGTGGSYGYTF. The CDR3, as DNA: TGCGCCAGCAGCTTGACCGGGACAGGGGGCTCCTATGGCTACACCTTC.